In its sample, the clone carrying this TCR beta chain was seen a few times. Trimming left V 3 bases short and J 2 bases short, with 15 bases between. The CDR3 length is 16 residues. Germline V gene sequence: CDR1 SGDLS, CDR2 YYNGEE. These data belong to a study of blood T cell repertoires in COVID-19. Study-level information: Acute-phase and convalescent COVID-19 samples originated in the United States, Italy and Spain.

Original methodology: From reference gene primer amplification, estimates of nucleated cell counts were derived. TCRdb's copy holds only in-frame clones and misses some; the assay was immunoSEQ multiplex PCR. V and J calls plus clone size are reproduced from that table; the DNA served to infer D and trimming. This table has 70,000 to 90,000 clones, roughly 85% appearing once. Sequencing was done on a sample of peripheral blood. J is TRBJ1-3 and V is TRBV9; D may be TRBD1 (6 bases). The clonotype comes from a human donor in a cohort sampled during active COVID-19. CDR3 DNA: TGTGCCAGCAGCGGGGAACAGGGTTTGCCTGGAAACACCATATATTTT. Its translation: CASSGEQGLPGNTIYF.